This TCR beta chain originates from a study of OX40 agonist ivuxolimab in advanced cancers. For the study at large: Patients enrolled in dose escalation were diagnosed with hepatocellular carcinoma, melanoma, renal cell or head and neck cancer. Participants could have had prior anti-PD-1, anti-PD-L1 or anti-CTLA-4 therapy, and around 40% had some. Three patients got partial responses; one had hepatocellular carcinoma and two had cutaneous melanoma.

In its sample, this clone was seen a few times. Produced via immunoSEQ multiplex PCR; TCRdb's table is partial and in-frame only. The sample has tens of thousands of clones, 88% seen once; the top ten hold 30% to 35%. Patients were excluded for autoimmune disease history or systemic immunosuppression. The sequence was collected from an adult with an advanced solid tumor such as melanoma, head and neck, liver or kidney cancer. Source: CD4+ or CD8+ T cells sorted from blood, taken in a trial of the OX40 agonist ivuxolimab.

DNA for the CDR3: TGTGCCAGTAAAGGTGGGCCAGAAGTTTCTGGGGCCAACGTCCTGACTTTC. This translates into CASKGGPEVSGANVLTF. The chain combines TRBV19 with TRBJ2-6; no definite D call. CDR3 length: 17 residues. The V end was cut by 7 bases, the J end by 1 base, with 17 bases between. The germline V gene has CDR1 LNHDA and CDR2 SQIVND (reference sequence).